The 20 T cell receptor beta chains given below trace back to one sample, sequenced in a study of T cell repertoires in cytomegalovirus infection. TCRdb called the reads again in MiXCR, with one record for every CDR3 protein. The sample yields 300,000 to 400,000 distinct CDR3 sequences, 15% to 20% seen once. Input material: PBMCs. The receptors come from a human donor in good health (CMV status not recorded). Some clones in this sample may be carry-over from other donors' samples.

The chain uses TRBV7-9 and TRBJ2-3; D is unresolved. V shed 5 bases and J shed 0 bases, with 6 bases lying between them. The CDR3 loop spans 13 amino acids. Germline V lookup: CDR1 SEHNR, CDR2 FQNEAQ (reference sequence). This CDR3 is CASSIKSTDTQYF. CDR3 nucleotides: TGTGCCAGCAGCATAAAAAGCACAGATACGCAGTATTTT. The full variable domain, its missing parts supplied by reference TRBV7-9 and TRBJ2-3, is DTGVSQNPRHKITKRGQNVTFRCDPISEHNRLYWYRQTLGQGPEFLTYFQNEAQLEKSRLLSDRFSAERPKGSFSTLEIQRTEQGDSAMYLCASSIKSTDTQYFGPGTRLTVL.

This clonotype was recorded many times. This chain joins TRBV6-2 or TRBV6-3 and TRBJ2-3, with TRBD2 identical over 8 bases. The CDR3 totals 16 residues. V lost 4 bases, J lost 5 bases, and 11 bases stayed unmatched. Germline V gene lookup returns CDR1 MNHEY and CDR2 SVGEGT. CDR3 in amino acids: CASSSPGAGVRDTQYF. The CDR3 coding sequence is TGTGCCAGCAGTTCCCCGGGAGCGGGAGTGAGAGATACGCAGTATTTT.

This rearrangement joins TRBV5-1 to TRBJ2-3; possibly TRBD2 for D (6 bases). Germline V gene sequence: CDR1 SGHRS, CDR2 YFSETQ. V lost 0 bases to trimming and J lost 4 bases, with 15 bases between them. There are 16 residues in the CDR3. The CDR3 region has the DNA TGCGCCAGCAGCTTGGTATCTGGGGAGGAGGCAGATACGCAGTATTTT. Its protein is CASSLVSGEEADTQYF.

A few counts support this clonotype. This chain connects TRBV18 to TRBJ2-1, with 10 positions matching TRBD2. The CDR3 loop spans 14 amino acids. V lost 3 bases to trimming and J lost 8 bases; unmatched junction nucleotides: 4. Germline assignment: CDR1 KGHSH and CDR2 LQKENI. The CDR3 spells CASSPSAGGDEQFF. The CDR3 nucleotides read TGTGCCAGCTCACCCTCAGCGGGGGGGGATGAGCAGTTCTTC.

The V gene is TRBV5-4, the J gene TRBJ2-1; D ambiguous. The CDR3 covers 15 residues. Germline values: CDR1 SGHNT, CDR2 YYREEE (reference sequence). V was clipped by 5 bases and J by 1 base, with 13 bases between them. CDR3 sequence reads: CASRISRNSYNEQFF. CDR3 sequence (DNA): TGTGCCAGCAGGATAAGCCGCAATTCCTACAATGAGCAGTTCTTC.

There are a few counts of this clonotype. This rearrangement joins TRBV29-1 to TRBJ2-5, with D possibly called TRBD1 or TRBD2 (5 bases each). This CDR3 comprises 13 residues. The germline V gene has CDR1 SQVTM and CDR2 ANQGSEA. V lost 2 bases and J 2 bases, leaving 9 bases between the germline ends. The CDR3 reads CSVERDLQETQYF. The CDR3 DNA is TGCAGCGTTGAACGGGACCTTCAAGAGACCCAGTACTTC.

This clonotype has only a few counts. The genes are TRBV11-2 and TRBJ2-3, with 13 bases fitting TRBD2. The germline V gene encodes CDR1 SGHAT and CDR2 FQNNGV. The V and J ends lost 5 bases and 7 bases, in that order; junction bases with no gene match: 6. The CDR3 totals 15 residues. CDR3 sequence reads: CASSLGLAGENTQYF. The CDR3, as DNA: TGTGCCAGCAGCCTCGGACTAGCGGGAGAGAATACGCAGTATTTT.

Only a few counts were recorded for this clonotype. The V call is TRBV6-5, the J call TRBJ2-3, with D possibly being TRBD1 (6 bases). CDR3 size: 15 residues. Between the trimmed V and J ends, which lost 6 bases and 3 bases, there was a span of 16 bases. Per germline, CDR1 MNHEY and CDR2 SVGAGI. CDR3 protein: CASSRGQSGTDTQYF. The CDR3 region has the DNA TGTGCCAGCAGCCGTGGACAGTCGGGTACAGATACGCAGTATTTT.

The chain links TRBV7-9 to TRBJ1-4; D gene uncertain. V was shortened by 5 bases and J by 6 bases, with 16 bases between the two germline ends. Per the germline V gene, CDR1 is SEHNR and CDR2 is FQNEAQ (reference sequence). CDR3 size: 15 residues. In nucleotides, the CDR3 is TGTGCCAGCAGCCCAAGGCATCAAACCCATGAAAAACTGTTTTTT. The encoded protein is CASSPRHQTHEKLFF.

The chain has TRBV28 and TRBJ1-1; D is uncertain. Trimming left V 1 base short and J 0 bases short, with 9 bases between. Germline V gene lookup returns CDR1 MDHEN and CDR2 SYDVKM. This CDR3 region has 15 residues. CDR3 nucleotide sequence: TGTGCCAGCAGTTTATTGGAAGGGATGAACACTGAAGCTTTCTTT. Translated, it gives CASSLLEGMNTEAFF.

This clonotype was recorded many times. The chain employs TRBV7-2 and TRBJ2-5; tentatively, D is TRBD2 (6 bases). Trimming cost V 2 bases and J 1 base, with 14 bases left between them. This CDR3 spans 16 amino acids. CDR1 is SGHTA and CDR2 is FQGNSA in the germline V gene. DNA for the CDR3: TGTGCCAGCAGCTTATATTCGGGAGAGGGCCAAGAGACCCAGTACTTC. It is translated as CASSLYSGEGQETQYF.

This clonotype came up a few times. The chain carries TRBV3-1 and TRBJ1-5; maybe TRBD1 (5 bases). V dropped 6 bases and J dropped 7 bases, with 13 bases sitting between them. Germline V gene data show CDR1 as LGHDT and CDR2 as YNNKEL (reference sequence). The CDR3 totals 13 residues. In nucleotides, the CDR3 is TGTGCCAGCAGTCGCGGGGGAGCACAGCCCCAGCATTTT. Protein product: CASSRGGAQPQHF.

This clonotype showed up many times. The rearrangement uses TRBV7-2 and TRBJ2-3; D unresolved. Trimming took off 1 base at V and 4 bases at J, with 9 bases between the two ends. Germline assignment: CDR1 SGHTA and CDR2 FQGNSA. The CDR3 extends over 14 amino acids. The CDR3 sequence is CASSLVPGSDTQYF. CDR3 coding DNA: TGTGCCAGCAGCTTAGTCCCGGGTTCAGATACGCAGTATTTT.

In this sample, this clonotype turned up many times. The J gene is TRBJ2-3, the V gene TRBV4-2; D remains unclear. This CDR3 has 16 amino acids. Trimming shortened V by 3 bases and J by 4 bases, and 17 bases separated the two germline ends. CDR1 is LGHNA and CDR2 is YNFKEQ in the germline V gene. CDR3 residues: CASSHPLGRSSDTQYF. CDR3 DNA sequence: TGTGCCAGCAGCCACCCCCTCGGACGGAGCTCAGATACGCAGTATTTT.

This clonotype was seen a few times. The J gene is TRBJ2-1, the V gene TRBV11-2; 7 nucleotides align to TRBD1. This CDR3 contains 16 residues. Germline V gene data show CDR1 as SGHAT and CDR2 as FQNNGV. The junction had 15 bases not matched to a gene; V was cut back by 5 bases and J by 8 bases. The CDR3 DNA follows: TGTGCCAGCAGCCTGACAGGGATCGTAATCGGGGATGAGCAGTTCTTC. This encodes CASSLTGIVIGDEQFF.

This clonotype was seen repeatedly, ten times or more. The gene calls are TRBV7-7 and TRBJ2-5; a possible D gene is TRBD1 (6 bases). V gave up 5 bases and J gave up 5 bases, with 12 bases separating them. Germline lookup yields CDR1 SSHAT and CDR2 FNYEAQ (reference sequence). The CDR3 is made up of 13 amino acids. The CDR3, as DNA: TGTGCCAGCAGCCAACAGGGTAGTGAGACCCAGTACTTC. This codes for CASSQQGSETQYF.

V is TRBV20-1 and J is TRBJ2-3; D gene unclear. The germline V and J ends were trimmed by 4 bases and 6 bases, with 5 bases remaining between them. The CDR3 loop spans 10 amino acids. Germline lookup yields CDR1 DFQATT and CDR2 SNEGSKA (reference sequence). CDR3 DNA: TGCAGTGCTATCGTCGATACGCAGTATTTT. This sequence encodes CSAIVDTQYF.

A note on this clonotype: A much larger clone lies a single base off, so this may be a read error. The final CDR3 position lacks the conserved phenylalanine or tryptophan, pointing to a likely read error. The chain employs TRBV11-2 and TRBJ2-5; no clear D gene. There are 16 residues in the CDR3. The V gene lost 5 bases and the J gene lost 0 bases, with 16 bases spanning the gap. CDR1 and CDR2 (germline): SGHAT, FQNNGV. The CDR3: CASSLLRAGNQETQYL. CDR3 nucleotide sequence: TGTGCCAGCAGCCTATTAAGAGCAGGCAACCAAGAGACCCAGTACTTA.

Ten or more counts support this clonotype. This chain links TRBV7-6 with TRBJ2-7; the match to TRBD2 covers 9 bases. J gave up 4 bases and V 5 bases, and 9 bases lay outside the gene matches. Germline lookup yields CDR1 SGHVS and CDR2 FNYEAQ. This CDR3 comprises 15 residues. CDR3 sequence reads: CASSRLAGGSYEQYF. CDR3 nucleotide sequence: TGTGCCAGCAGCCGGTTGGCGGGAGGGTCATACGAGCAGTACTTC. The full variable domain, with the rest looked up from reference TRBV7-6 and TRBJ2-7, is GAGVSQSPRYKVTKRGQDVALRCDPISGHVSLYWYRQALGQGPEFLTYFNYEAQQDKSGLPNDRFSAERPEGSISTLTIQRTEQRDSAMYRCASSRLAGGSYEQYFGPGTRLTVT.

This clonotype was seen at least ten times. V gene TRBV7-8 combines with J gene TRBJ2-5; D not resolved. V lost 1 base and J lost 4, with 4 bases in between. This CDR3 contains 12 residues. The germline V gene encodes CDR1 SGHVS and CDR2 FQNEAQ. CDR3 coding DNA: TGTGCCAGCAGCTTAGTTCCAGAGACCCAGTACTTC. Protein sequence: CASSLVPETQYF.